Listed here are 23 T cell receptor beta chains from one sample, sequenced in a study of blood T cell repertoires in COVID-19 (dated by TCRdb to 2018 to 2020). Library prep was done by the immunoSEQ multiplex PCR assay. Held by TCRdb, this immuneACCESS table contains in-frame sequences only and omits some clones. Under half of the omission traces to an unresolved V gene where checked; the cause of the rest is unknown. A total of 110,000 to 150,000 clones appear in this sample, 80% to 90% of them only once. 10% of the sample comes from the top ten. Sequencing used peripheral blood. Receptors were obtained from a man in his sixties with active or convalescent COVID-19.

The chain is built from TRBV30 and TRBJ1-2; 10 bases line up with TRBD1. The CDR3 is 16 amino acids. Per germline, CDR1 GTSNPN and CDR2 SVGIG (reference sequence). The ends lost 3 bases at V and 5 bases at J; junction bases unmatched: 12. In nucleotides, the CDR3 is TGTGCCTGGAGGGAAAAAAATAAGGACAGGGGGTATGGCTACACCTTC. Protein product: CAWREKNKDRGYGYTF.

This clone occurred a few times. The V and J genes are TRBV5-4 and TRBJ2-7; the match to TRBD2 covers 8 bases. The CDR3 sequence is 14 residues long. The germline CDR1 and CDR2 sequences are SGHNT and YYREEE (reference sequence). The V gene end was trimmed by 4 bases and the J gene end by 4 bases; junction bases not matched to a gene: 7. The CDR3 loop reads CASSGAGGGYEQYF. DNA for the CDR3: TGTGCCAGCAGCGGCGCCGGGGGGGGATACGAGCAGTACTTC.

This clone was recorded once. The chain joins TRBV14 to TRBJ1-3; D perhaps matches TRBD1 (5 bases). CDR3 length: 13 residues. The V gene's germline CDR1 is SGHDN and CDR2 FVKESK. Trimming cost V 7 bases and J 6 bases, with 13 bases left between them. The CDR3 bases are TGTGCCAGCAATCGGCAGGGCCTAAACACCATATATTTT. Translation: CASNRQGLNTIYF.

The rearrangement links TRBV7-6 to TRBJ2-3, with D tentatively TRBD1 (5 bases). The germline V gene encodes CDR1 SGHVS and CDR2 FNYEAQ. V lost 5 bases, J lost 6 bases, and 18 bases lay in between. The CDR3 covers 15 residues. In nucleotides, the CDR3 is TGTGCCAGCAGCCCAAATGCTAGGAGACAGGATACGCAGTATTTT. This sequence encodes CASSPNARRQDTQYF.

The J gene is TRBJ1-1, the V gene TRBV7-6; TRBD1 might be the D (5 bases). The CDR3 covers 16 residues. Per the germline V gene, CDR1 is SGHVS and CDR2 is FNYEAQ. Between the trimmed V and J ends, which lost 5 bases and 4 bases, there was a span of 20 bases. The DNA for the CDR3 is TGTGCCAGCAGCCTTGATCCCATCAGGGAGGCCACTGAAGCTTTCTTT. Its translation is CASSLDPIREATEAFF.

This chain links TRBV7-2 with TRBJ2-5; 9 bases align to TRBD1. V gave up 5 bases and J gave up 5 bases; unmatched junction bases: 12. This CDR3 has 16 amino acids. Germline V gene data show CDR1 as SGHTA and CDR2 as FQGNSA. The CDR3 protein is CASSLEGTGLGETQYF. In nucleotides, the CDR3 is TGTGCCAGCAGCCTGGAGGGGACAGGGCTAGGGGAGACCCAGTACTTC.

The V gene is TRBV7-9, the J gene TRBJ1-2, with D unclear. The germline gives CDR1 SEHNR, CDR2 FQNEAQ (reference sequence). Trimming removed 1 base at V and 8 bases at J, with 11 bases between. There are 13 residues in the CDR3. The CDR3 here is CASSLGELGGYTF. In DNA form, the CDR3 reads TGTGCCAGCAGCTTAGGGGAGCTTGGCGGCTACACCTTC.

This clone was counted only a few times. This chain uses TRBV11-3 with TRBJ1-4, with 9 positions matching TRBD1. Germline V gene lookup returns CDR1 SGHNT and CDR2 YENEEA. The V gene end was trimmed by 8 bases and the J gene end by 8 bases; junction bases not matched to a gene: 15. The CDR3 loop spans 16 amino acids. The CDR3 DNA reads as TGTGCCAGCGGACAGGGGACAGGAGGGGGAAACGAAAAACTGTTTTTT. Translation gives CASGQGTGGGNEKLFF.

The V and J genes are TRBV7-8 and TRBJ2-1; maybe TRBD2 (7 bases). Germline V gene sequence: CDR1 SGHVS, CDR2 FQNEAQ. This CDR3 spans 15 amino acids. Deletions cut 2 bases from V and 4 bases from J, with 12 bases between. Here the CDR3 reads CASSLRGRGYNEQFF. The CDR3 region has the DNA TGTGCCAGCAGCTTAAGAGGGAGGGGGTACAATGAGCAGTTCTTC.

This clone appeared a single time. The chain has TRBV4-3 and TRBJ1-2, with a weak D call TRBD1 (5 bases). Trimming stripped 0 bases from V and 4 bases from J, with 12 bases between. Germline V gene sequence: CDR1 LGHNA, CDR2 YSLEER. CDR3 length equals 15 residues. This CDR3 is CASSQDRGSTYGYTF. The DNA of the CDR3 is TGCGCCAGCAGCCAAGATCGGGGGTCGACCTATGGCTACACCTTC.

This chain joins TRBV2 and TRBJ1-2, with D possibly being TRBD1 (6 bases). This CDR3 spans 15 amino acids. Between the trimmed V and J ends, which lost 2 bases and 3 bases, there was a span of 13 bases. The V gene's germline CDR1 is SNHLY and CDR2 FYNNEI. CDR3 residues: CASSELDRSYYGYTF. DNA of the CDR3: TGTGCCAGCAGTGAACTCGACAGGAGCTACTATGGCTACACCTTC.

The chain is built from TRBV25-1 and TRBJ1-1, with a tentative D call TRBD1 (5 bases). Per the germline V gene, CDR1 is MGHDK and CDR2 is SYGVNS. Trimming removed 6 bases from V and 4 bases from J, with 15 bases in between. CDR3 length: 14 amino acids. The CDR3 reads CASRAMGGGTEAFF. The DNA of the CDR3 is TGTGCCAGCAGAGCGATGGGGGGAGGCACTGAAGCTTTCTTT.

This rearrangement joins TRBV2 to TRBJ1-5; D unresolved. The CDR3 length is 13 residues. Germline CDR1 and CDR2: SNHLY and FYNNEI. Trimming pared 6 bases from V and 6 bases from J, leaving 12 bases between. CDR3 DNA sequence: TGTGCCAGCAGCGACACCGGAGGTCAGCCCCAGCATTTT. This codes for CASSDTGGQPQHF.

CDR3 region: CASPMQGDANTGELFF. The DNA for the CDR3 is TGTGCCAGCCCGATGCAGGGGGACGCGAACACCGGGGAGCTGTTTTTT. The chain uses TRBV18 and TRBJ2-2, with TRBD1 matching over 7 bases. The CDR3 length is 16 residues. V was clipped by 8 bases and J by 0 bases; unmatched bases: 9. CDR1 is KGHSH, CDR2 LQKENI, per germline. Based on the CDR3 plus reference TRBV18 and TRBJ2-2, the full variable domain is NAGVMQNPRHLVRRRGQEARLRCSPMKGHSHVYWYRQLPEEGLKFMVYLQKENIIDESGMPKERFSAEFPKEGPSILRIQQVVRGDSAAYFCASPMQGDANTGELFFGEGSRLTVL.

This clone was observed a single time. The genes are TRBV3-1 (or the pseudogene TRBV3-2) and TRBJ2-1; D gene unclear. CDR1 LGHDT and CDR2 YNNKEL come from the germline V gene (reference sequence). The germline V and J ends were trimmed by 0 bases and 9 bases, with 3 bases remaining between them. The CDR3 totals 11 residues. CDR3 in amino acids: CASSQDGEQFF. CDR3 in DNA: TGTGCCAGCAGCCAAGACGGTGAGCAGTTCTTC.

The chain carries TRBV7-2 and TRBJ2-2, with D tentatively TRBD1 (5 bases). V dropped 7 bases and J dropped 7 bases, with 19 bases sitting between them. CDR1 and CDR2 from the germline V gene are SGHTA and FQGNSA. The CDR3 is made up of 15 amino acids. CDR3 nucleotides: TGTGCCAGCACGTTAGGTCGGACAACGGGCGGGGAGCTGTTTTTT. The encoded protein is CASTLGRTTGGELFF.

The chain employs TRBV7-7 and TRBJ2-1; 7 bases map to TRBD1. The CDR3 spans 15 residues. CDR1 and CDR2 (germline): SSHAT, FNYEAQ (reference sequence). Trimming cost V 1 base and J 4 bases; bases outside gene matches: 4. In DNA form, the CDR3 reads TGTGCCAGCAGCTTAGAGACAGGGCGTTACAATGAGCAGTTCTTC. This codes for CASSLETGRYNEQFF.

The gene calls are TRBV10-3 and TRBJ2-1, with TRBD2 matching over 8 bases. J was trimmed by 5 bases and V by 2 bases; bases with no gene match: 2. The length of the CDR3 is 14 residues. CDR1 is ENHRY, CDR2 SYGVKD, per germline. The CDR3 sequence is CAISETTSDNEQFF. In DNA, the CDR3 is TGTGCCATCAGTGAGACGACTAGCGACAATGAGCAGTTCTTC.

V usage is TRBV7-2 and J usage is TRBJ2-2; 9 nucleotides agree with TRBD1. The V gene's germline CDR1 is SGHTA and CDR2 FQGNSA. Trimming removed 1 base from V and 4 bases from J; junction bases left unmatched: 7. The CDR3 runs 17 residues. CDR3 residues: CASSLDTGGAATGELFF. The CDR3 region has the DNA TGTGCCAGCAGCTTAGACACAGGGGGCGCCGCCACCGGGGAGCTGTTTTTT.

The V call is TRBV18, the J call TRBJ2-7; TRBD1 might be the D (6 bases). The CDR3 is made up of 14 amino acids. CDR1 and CDR2 from the germline V gene are KGHSH and LQKENI. V shed 1 base and J shed 0 bases, with 7 bases lying between them. As DNA, the CDR3 is TGTGCCAGCTCACCACTGGACAGCTCCTACGAGCAGTACGTC. It specifies CASSPLDSSYEQYV.

This clone was counted once. V and J are TRBV5-4 and TRBJ2-7; 9 bases match TRBD1. CDR1 SGHNT and CDR2 YYREEE come from the germline V gene (reference sequence). V lost 0 bases to trimming and J lost 6 bases; unmatched junction nucleotides: 1. This CDR3 contains 13 residues. CDR3 residues: CASSLETGGEQYF. CDR3 DNA sequence: TGTGCCAGCAGCTTGGAGACAGGGGGCGAGCAGTACTTC.

This chain links TRBV12-3 or TRBV12-4 with TRBJ2-3; 9 bases map to TRBD2. Trimming took 6 bases from V and 14 from J; bases not matched to a gene: 9. The CDR3 length is 12 residues. The CDR3, as DNA: TGTGCCAGCAGCCCTCCGGGACTAGCTTTGTATTTT. Translated, it gives CASSPPGLALYF.

J is TRBJ2-6 and V is TRBV6-6, with D perhaps matching TRBD1 (5 bases). Germline loops: CDR1 MNHNY, CDR2 SVGAGI (reference sequence). This CDR3 is built from 16 residues. V dropped 4 bases and J dropped 1 base, with 11 bases sitting between them. CDR3 nucleotide sequence: TGTGCCAGCAGTTCTCATCCAGGGTCTGGGGCCAACGTCCTGACTTTC. It specifies CASSSHPGSGANVLTF.